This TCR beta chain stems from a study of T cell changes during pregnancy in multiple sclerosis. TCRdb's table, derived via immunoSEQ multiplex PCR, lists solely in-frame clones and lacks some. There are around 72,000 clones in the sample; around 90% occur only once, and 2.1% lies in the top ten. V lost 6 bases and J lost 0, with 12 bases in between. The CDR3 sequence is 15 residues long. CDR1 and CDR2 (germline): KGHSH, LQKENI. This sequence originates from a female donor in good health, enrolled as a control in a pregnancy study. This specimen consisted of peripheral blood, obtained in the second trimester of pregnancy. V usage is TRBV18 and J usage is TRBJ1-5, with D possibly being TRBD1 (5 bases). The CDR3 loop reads CASSANQGSNQPQHF. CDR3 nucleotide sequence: TGTGCCAGCTCGGCCAATCAGGGTAGCAATCAGCCCCAGCATTTT.